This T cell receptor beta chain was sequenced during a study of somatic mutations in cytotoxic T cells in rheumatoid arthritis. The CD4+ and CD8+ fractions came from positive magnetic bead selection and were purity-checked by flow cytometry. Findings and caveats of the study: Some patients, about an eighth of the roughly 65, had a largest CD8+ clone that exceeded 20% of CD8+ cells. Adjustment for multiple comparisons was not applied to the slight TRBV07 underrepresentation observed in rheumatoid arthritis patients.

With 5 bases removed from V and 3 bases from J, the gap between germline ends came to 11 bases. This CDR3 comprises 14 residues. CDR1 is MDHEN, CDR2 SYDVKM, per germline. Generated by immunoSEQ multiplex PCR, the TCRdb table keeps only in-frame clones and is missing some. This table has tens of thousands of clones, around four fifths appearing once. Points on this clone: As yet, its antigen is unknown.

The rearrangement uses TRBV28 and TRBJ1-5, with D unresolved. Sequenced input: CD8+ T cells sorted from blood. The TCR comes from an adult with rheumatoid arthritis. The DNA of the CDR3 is TGTGCCAGCAGTCCGGACCTTAACAATCAGCCCCAGCATTTT. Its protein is CASSPDLNNQPQHF.